Presented here are 22 T cell receptor beta chains from one specimen sequenced in a study of beta chain features in type 1 diabetes. Expressed TCRB transcripts were sequenced, since all the RNA that had been isolated was reverse transcribed. The table came from immunoSEQ multiplex PCR; TCRdb's copy has only in-frame clones and leaves some out. The data contain around 150,000 clones, 6.9% of them singletons. The material sequenced was central memory CD4+ T cells from blood. These TCRs come from a woman between 25 and 40 years old in good health.

This clone appeared a few times. The DNA of the CDR3 is TGTGCCAGCTCACGGGGGGATGAGCAGTTCTTC. Translation: CASSRGDEQFF. The chain recombines TRBV18 with TRBJ2-1; weak D call: TRBD2 (6 bases). CDR3 length: 11 amino acids. Germline V gene sequence: CDR1 KGHSH, CDR2 LQKENI. V gave up 4 bases and J gave up 8 bases, with 6 bases separating them.

The V and J genes are TRBV27 and TRBJ1-4; 8 nucleotides agree with TRBD1. V was pared by 0 bases and J by 8 bases, with 8 bases of the junction left unmatched. This CDR3 comprises 16 residues. Germline V gives CDR1 MNHEY, CDR2 SMNVEV (reference sequence). Written as DNA, the CDR3 is TGTGCCAGCAGTTTATCACCGACAGGGGTAAAGGAAAAACTGTTTTTT. Translating gives CASSLSPTGVKEKLFF.

This clone was observed a few times. The chain is built from TRBV18 and TRBJ1-2, with 8 bases fitting TRBD1. J lost 0 bases, V lost 2 bases, and 5 bases had no gene match. The CDR3 is 16 amino acids. Per the germline V gene, CDR1 is KGHSH and CDR2 is LQKENI. The DNA for the CDR3 is TGTGCCAGCTCACCAGGGACAGGACTCGCTAACTATGGCTACACCTTC. Residues: CASSPGTGLANYGYTF.

This clone appeared a few times. The CDR3 DNA reads as TGTGCCAGCAGCCCCGGACAGGCCATCAACTATGGCTACACCTTC. Its protein product is CASSPGQAINYGYTF. The chain has TRBV9 and TRBJ1-2; TRBD1 matches 7 bases. Germline CDR1 and CDR2: SGDLS and YYNGEE. Trimming took 4 bases from V and 2 from J; bases not matched to a gene: 8. The CDR3 loop spans 15 amino acids.

The chain employs TRBV11-1 and TRBJ2-7; a possible D gene is TRBD1 (5 bases). V gave up 3 bases and J gave up 5 bases, with 8 bases separating them. Germline V gives CDR1 SGHAT, CDR2 FQDESV (reference sequence). The CDR3 has 12 residues. The DNA for the CDR3 is TGTGCCAGCAGCTTTCAGGGCAACGAGCAGTACTTC. Its translation is CASSFQGNEQYF.

The chain carries TRBV27 and TRBJ1-4; TRBD1 matches at 7 bases. The junction had 8 bases not matched to a gene; V was cut back by 6 bases and J by 7 bases. Germline V gene data show CDR1 as MNHEY and CDR2 as SMNVEV (reference sequence). The CDR3 runs 14 residues. The CDR3 spells CASRGTARGEKLFF. In DNA form, the CDR3 reads TGTGCCAGCAGGGGGACAGCGCGGGGTGAAAAACTGTTTTTT.

This sequence joins TRBV30 and TRBJ1-1; weak D call: TRBD1 (5 bases). The V gene's germline CDR1 is GTSNPN and CDR2 SVGIG (reference sequence). Trimming removed 5 bases at V and 3 bases at J, with 13 bases between. There are 13 residues in the CDR3. This CDR3 reads CAWARQSDTEAFF. The DNA for the CDR3 is TGTGCCTGGGCCAGACAGAGCGACACTGAAGCTTTCTTT.

The table lists this clone with a few counts. V is TRBV7-3 and J is TRBJ2-1; D not resolved. Germline CDR1 reads SGHTA; CDR2 reads FQGTGA. V lost 0 bases and J 2 bases, leaving 11 bases between the germline ends. This CDR3 has 16 amino acids. The CDR3 sequence: CASSLTLISPYNEQFF. CDR3 DNA: TGTGCCAGCAGCTTAACGTTGATTAGCCCCTACAATGAGCAGTTCTTC.

This chain joins TRBV19 and TRBJ2-1; 12 nucleotides align to TRBD1. The germline gives CDR1 LNHDA, CDR2 SQIVND (reference sequence). The CDR3 is made up of 20 amino acids. V lost 6 bases, J lost 1 base, and 16 bases stayed unmatched. CDR3 residues: CASSRRQPGTGGASYNEQFF. Written as DNA, the CDR3 is TGTGCCAGTAGCCGACGACAGCCCGGGACAGGGGGCGCATCCTACAATGAGCAGTTCTTC.

This clone was detected only a few times. The V call is TRBV10-3, the J call TRBJ2-7; 10 bases line up with TRBD1. Trimming took 6 bases from V and 5 from J; bases not matched to a gene: 4. The CDR3 consists of 13 residues. The germline V gene has CDR1 ENHRY and CDR2 SYGVKD. CDR3 sequence (DNA): TGTGCCATCAGGGGACAGGGGATCAACGAGCAGTACTTC. Its translation: CAIRGQGINEQYF.

The chain is built from TRBV19 and TRBJ2-1, with 7 bases lining up with TRBD2. Germline V gives CDR1 LNHDA, CDR2 SQIVND (reference sequence). This CDR3 is 15 amino acids long. The junction had 11 bases not matched to a gene; V was cut back by 10 bases and J by 2 bases. The CDR3: CATWNLAEPYNEQFF. CDR3 nucleotides: TGTGCCACCTGGAATCTAGCGGAACCCTACAATGAGCAGTTCTTC.

The chain joins TRBV7-9 to TRBJ2-1; TRBD2 aligns across 16 bases. The CDR3 consists of 17 residues. Germline CDR1 is SEHNR and CDR2 is FQNEAQ (reference sequence). V shed 4 bases, J shed 10 bases, and the junction held 10 bases outside the gene matches. The CDR3 region is CASSSPGLAGGGGEQFF. For the CDR3, the DNA is TGTGCCAGCAGCTCTCCGGGACTAGCGGGAGGGGGGGGCGAGCAGTTCTTC.

This rearrangement joins TRBV28 to TRBJ1-2; TRBD1 matches 7 bases. The J segment lost 9 bases and the V segment lost 7 bases, leaving 11 bases of the junction unmatched. Germline V CDR1 and CDR2: MDHEN, SYDVKM. The length of the CDR3 is 13 residues. The chain's CDR3 is CASKGASNPSYTF. Written as DNA, the CDR3 is TGTGCCAGCAAGGGGGCTTCGAACCCGAGCTACACCTTC.

This chain joins TRBV2 and TRBJ1-4, with 8 bases matching TRBD1. CDR3 size: 14 residues. The junction had 3 bases not matched to a gene; V was cut back by 6 bases and J by 3 bases. CDR1 SNHLY and CDR2 FYNNEI come from the germline V gene. CDR3 protein: CASSQTGANEKLFF. The CDR3 DNA reads as TGTGCCAGCAGCCAGACAGGGGCTAATGAAAAACTGTTTTTT.

The rearrangement joins TRBV7-9 to TRBJ2-3; D is possibly TRBD1 (6 bases). CDR1 is SEHNR, CDR2 FQNEAQ, per germline (reference sequence). The CDR3 loop spans 15 amino acids. The V and J ends lost 2 bases and 1 base respectively, with 10 bases between them. CDR3 residues: CASSLRGTGTDTQYF. The DNA for the CDR3 is TGTGCCAGCAGCTTAAGGGGGACGGGCACAGATACGCAGTATTTT.

V is TRBV7-9 and J is TRBJ2-7, with 11 bases aligning to TRBD2. The CDR3 is 14 amino acids. Trimming at V came to 5 bases and at J to 6 bases, leaving 6 bases not matched to a gene. Germline values: CDR1 SEHNR, CDR2 FQNEAQ (reference sequence). The DNA of the CDR3 is TGTGCCAGCAGCCTACTAGCGGGGGCCCCCGAGCAGTACTTC. It encodes CASSLLAGAPEQYF.

In its sample, this clone was seen a few times. Other DNA sequences in this sample translate to the same CDR3. In DNA form, the CDR3 reads TGTGCCAGCAGTCTCCGACAGGGCTACGAGCAGTACTTC. Its translation is CASSLRQGYEQYF. The chain joins TRBV6-5 to TRBJ2-7; TRBD1 matches at 7 bases. The length of the CDR3 is 13 residues. The germline gives CDR1 MNHEY, CDR2 SVGAGI. Unmatched junction bases numbered 4, after V lost 5 bases and J lost 3 bases.

The chain employs TRBV6-5 and TRBJ1-2; possibly TRBD1 for D (5 bases). Germline loops: CDR1 MNHEY, CDR2 SVGAGI. The CDR3 runs 13 residues. Trimming removed 6 bases at V and 1 base at J, with 9 bases between. The CDR3 protein is CASRHDSNYGYTF. Written as DNA, the CDR3 is TGTGCCAGCAGACACGACAGTAACTATGGCTACACCTTC.

This clone has ten or more counts. The chain carries TRBV2 and TRBJ2-4; 7 bases line up with TRBD2. The CDR3 is 17 residues long. CDR1 is SNHLY and CDR2 is FYNNEI in the germline V gene. J gave up 0 bases and V 4 bases, and 9 bases lay outside the gene matches. The DNA of the CDR3 is TGTGCCAGCAGTGTTGCTAGCGGCTTCTTAGCCAAAAACATTCAGTACTTC. This codes for CASSVASGFLAKNIQYF. The variable domain in full, completed from reference TRBV2 and TRBJ2-4, reads EPEVTQTPSHQVTQMGQEVILRCVPISNHLYFYWYRQILGQKVEFLVSFYNNEISEKSEIFDDQFSVERPDGSNFTLKIRSTKLEDSAMYFCASSVASGFLAKNIQYFGAGTRLSVL.

The chain combines TRBV6-5 with TRBJ2-3; 8 bases are shared with TRBD1. The V gene's germline CDR1 is MNHEY and CDR2 SVGAGI. V shed 0 bases and J 3 bases; nucleotides not matched to a gene: 5. This CDR3 is built from 16 residues. The CDR3 spells CASSYSGQGRTDTQYF. The DNA of the CDR3 is TGTGCCAGCAGTTACTCCGGACAGGGAAGGACAGATACGCAGTATTTT.

This clone has only a few counts. The chain has TRBV7-9 and TRBJ2-7; TRBD1 might be the D (6 bases). The CDR3 spans 14 residues. The V gene lost 2 bases and the J gene lost 1 base, with 9 bases spanning the gap. Germline CDR1 reads SEHNR; CDR2 reads FQNEAQ (reference sequence). CDR3 in DNA: TGTGCCAGCAGCTTACCCGGACAGTCCTACGAGCAGTACTTC. As protein: CASSLPGQSYEQYF.

This chain connects TRBV14 to TRBJ2-5, with 9 bases lining up with TRBD1. CDR1 is SGHDN, CDR2 FVKESK, per germline. The CDR3 has 16 amino acids. V lost 4 bases, J lost 4 bases, and 10 bases stayed unmatched. CDR3: CASSPRFTGGGETQYF. The CDR3 bases are TGTGCCAGCAGCCCCCGGTTCACAGGGGGCGGAGAGACCCAGTACTTC.